This T cell receptor (beta chain) was captured by sequencing in a study of regulatory T cells in long-lasting Graves disease. Study context: Positivity for TSH receptor antibodies plus over 5 years of antithyroid drugs meant persistent Graves' disease. Whole-study results and caveats: New patients shared approximately 930 public clonotypes, fewer than the roughly 2,500 shared by persistent patients. Persistent disease favored TRBV28, TRBJ1-2 and TRBJ2-5.

As concerns this clonotype: Its target is unknown.

Time point defined: persistent/refractory GD, antithyroid drugs over 5 years with positive TRAb. RNA extracted from PBMCs served as the sequencing template. Diagnosing Graves' disease relied on the American Thyroid Association guidelines. The length of the CDR3 is 18 residues. V was clipped by 6 bases and J by 0 bases; unmatched bases: 12. Library construction for TCR beta used iRepertoire HTBI primers and Arm-PCR of CDR3 regions. TCRdb used MiXCR to reprocess the multiplex PCR reads, holding one entry per CDR3 protein. Counted here are approximately 440,000 distinct CDR3 sequences, roughly a quarter occurring once; the ten biggest clones make up roughly a quarter.

The clonotype was recovered from a female donor with Graves disease. The rearrangement joins TRBV12-3 or TRBV12-4 to TRBJ2-2; 8 bases are shared with TRBD1. Sequencing was performed on peripheral blood mononuclear cells (PBMCs), taken when the disease was refractory, from a patient treated with antithyroid drugs. CDR3 DNA sequence: TGTGCCAGCAGGATGGACAGGGTCTTAACTGCGAACACCGGGGAGCTGTTTTTT. It encodes CASRMDRVLTANTGELFF.